The next 24 T cell receptor beta chains were all read from a single sample in a study of T-cell reconstitution after alpha-beta-depleted transplantation in children (dated by TCRdb to the mid-2010s). The intended sense of this specimen's treatment or condition label: allogeneic hematopoietic cell transplantation with graft depleted of TCRalphabeta T cells and CD19 B cells. Library creation used PCR. The sequencer listed for this sample is Illumina HiSeq 2500. To normalize quantification of the TCRbeta repertoire, the TCR libraries were built with molecular barcoding that relied on unique molecular identifiers. Through fastp at Q25 and MiXCR, TCRdb rebuilt clones from the public reads, retaining in-frame beta chains. Here each entry gathers all rows of one CDR3 protein and keeps the most common genes and DNA. The sample data list 140,000 or so distinct CDR3 sequences, and 8% to 10% of these were observed just once. The ten largest clones capture 18% of the sample.

The source was PBMCs, mostly from graft donor cells, collected 180 days after TCRalphabeta/CD19-depleted stem cell transplant. The receptors were gathered from a female patient between 2 and 15 years old who had a stem cell transplant for congenital amegakaryocytic thrombocytopenia, so the T cells may come from the graft donor.

This clonotype was counted ten times or more. The rearrangement joins TRBV6-1 to TRBJ2-5, with 10 nucleotides matching TRBD2. The trim removed 1 base at V and 5 bases at J, leaving 13 bases unmatched. The CDR3 extends over 18 amino acids. Germline CDR1 is MNHNS and CDR2 is SASEGT. CDR3 loop: CASSEDGSGRPGLETQYF. CDR3 DNA: TGTGCCAGCAGTGAAGATGGTAGCGGGAGGCCCGGACTGGAGACCCAGTACTTC.

There are many counts of this clonotype. J is TRBJ2-6 and V is TRBV5-1; D is unclear. The CDR3 is 16 residues long. Per the germline V gene, CDR1 is SGHRS and CDR2 is YFSETQ. V was shortened by 0 bases and J by 0 bases, with 7 bases between the two germline ends. The CDR3 reads CASSLAKSSGANVLTF. In DNA, the CDR3 is TGCGCCAGCAGCTTGGCCAAGAGCTCTGGGGCCAACGTCCTGACTTTC. Full variable domain (rest looked up from reference TRBV5-1 and TRBJ2-6): KAGVTQTPRYLIKTRGQQVTLSCSPISGHRSVSWYQQTPGQGLQFLFEYFSETQRNKGNFPGRFSGRQFSNSRSEMNVSTLELGDSALYLCASSLAKSSGANVLTFGAGSRLTVL.

This clonotype has ten or more counts. J is TRBJ1-5 and V is TRBV7-2; D remains unclear. CDR1 and CDR2 from the germline V gene are SGHTA and FQGNSA. This CDR3 is built from 12 residues. With 1 base removed from V and 9 bases from J, the gap between germline ends came to 7 bases. The DNA for the CDR3 is TGTGCCAGCAGCTTAGGCTTGGGGCCCCAGCATTTT. Residues: CASSLGLGPQHF.

This clonotype was detected ten times or more. In nucleotides, the CDR3 is TGTGCCAGCAGTTTATGGGGGGAGCAGTACTTC. It is translated as CASSLWGEQYF. The genes are TRBV28 and TRBJ2-7; D is ambiguous. The CDR3 is made up of 11 amino acids. CDR1 is MDHEN and CDR2 is SYDVKM in the germline V gene. V was clipped by 0 bases and J by 7 bases, with 4 bases between them.

Turning to this clonotype: A much larger clonotype is one base distant, so this may be a read error. The CDR3 spells CASSFIGTDTQYF. The CDR3, as DNA: TGTGCCAGCAGTTTCATCGGAACAGATACGCAGTATTTT. V gene TRBV12-3 or TRBV12-4 combines with J gene TRBJ2-3; D is unclear. Trimming took off 3 bases at V and 3 bases at J, with 7 bases between the two ends. The CDR3 spans 13 residues.

This clonotype appeared many times. The V gene is TRBV5-1, the J gene TRBJ1-1; D ambiguous. Trimming shortened V by 4 bases and J by 2 bases, and 12 bases separated the two germline ends. CDR3 size: 14 residues. CDR1 and CDR2 from the germline V gene are SGHRS and YFSETQ. The CDR3 DNA is TGCGCCAGCAGCGTGGGCCCGTCCAACACTGAAGCTTTCTTT. It specifies CASSVGPSNTEAFF.

A few counts support this clonotype. This sequence joins TRBV7-2 and TRBJ2-7; 7 nucleotides align to TRBD2. This CDR3 spans 15 amino acids. Trimming at V came to 0 bases and at J to 3 bases, leaving 5 bases not matched to a gene. From germline, CDR1 is SGHTA and CDR2 FQGNSA. For the CDR3, the DNA is TGTGCCAGCAGCTTAGCTAGCGGGTTTTACTACGAGCAGTACTTC. Amino acid sequence: CASSLASGFYYEQYF.

This clonotype came up many times. The chain is built from TRBV3-1 and TRBJ1-2; D remains unclear. V was cut by 2 bases and J by 8 bases, with 9 bases left in between. CDR3 length equals 12 residues. Germline CDR1 and CDR2: LGHDT and YNNKEL (reference sequence). The CDR3 nucleotides are TGTGCCAGCAGCCAACGGCCATTAGGCTACACCTTC. It translates to CASSQRPLGYTF.

In its sample, this clonotype was seen many times. This sequence joins TRBV5-6 and TRBJ2-3; D not resolved. Germline CDR1 reads SGHDT; CDR2 reads YYEEEE. This CDR3 has 14 amino acids. V was shortened by 3 bases and J by 0 bases, with 8 bases between the two germline ends. The chain's CDR3 is CASSWGLSTDTQYF. The DNA of the CDR3 is TGTGCCAGCAGCTGGGGATTGAGCACAGATACGCAGTATTTT.

This sequence joins TRBV30 and TRBJ1-1; D unclear. Trimming pared 1 base from V and 5 bases from J, leaving 8 bases between. CDR3 size: 12 residues. Germline V gives CDR1 GTSNPN, CDR2 SVGIG (reference sequence). CDR3 sequence (DNA): TGTGCCTGGAGTGGGGGAAGAACTGAAGCTTTCTTT. The encoded protein is CAWSGGRTEAFF.

This clonotype was seen many times. This chain connects TRBV12-3 or TRBV12-4 to TRBJ2-5, with TRBD2 as a possible D gene (5 bases). The CDR3 runs 16 residues. Trimming left V 1 base short and J 1 base short, with 13 bases between. This CDR3 is CASSLVLAGLQETQYF. Written as DNA, the CDR3 is TGTGCCAGCAGTTTAGTGCTAGCAGGACTCCAAGAGACCCAGTACTTC.

This clonotype occurred a few times. The chain is built from TRBV18 and TRBJ2-7; D could derive from TRBD1 or TRBD2 (5 bases each). This CDR3 is 18 amino acids long. Germline-derived CDR1 and CDR2 are KGHSH and LQKENI. V lost 2 bases and J lost 3, with 23 bases in between. This CDR3 is CASSPSSGTGGRIYEQYF. In DNA form, the CDR3 reads TGTGCCAGCTCACCAAGCTCCGGGACCGGCGGTCGCATCTACGAGCAGTACTTC.

This clonotype was counted at least ten times. This rearrangement joins TRBV28 to TRBJ2-7; D is ambiguous. Germline loops: CDR1 MDHEN, CDR2 SYDVKM. This CDR3 is 16 amino acids long. Trimming took 1 base from V and 0 from J, leaving 13 bases between them. The DNA for the CDR3 is TGTGCCAGCAGTTTATTTGGAATCAAAAGCTCCTACGAGCAGTACTTC. Its translation is CASSLFGIKSSYEQYF.

The rearrangement uses TRBV10-3 and TRBJ1-2; no clear D gene. The CDR3 has 15 amino acids. Germline loops: CDR1 ENHRY, CDR2 SYGVKD. With 7 bases removed from V and 0 bases from J, the gap between germline ends came to 15 bases. CDR3 amino acids: CAIKFGGTSNYGYTF. CDR3 nucleotide sequence: TGTGCCATCAAGTTCGGCGGAACCTCTAACTATGGCTACACCTTC.

This clonotype was seen ten or more times. The V and J genes are TRBV4-1 and TRBJ1-2; D is ambiguous. With 0 bases removed from V and 3 bases from J, the gap between germline ends came to 11 bases. The CDR3 contains 15 residues. Germline V gene lookup returns CDR1 MGHRA and CDR2 YSYEKL. CDR3 residues: CASSQDRGRYYGYTF. DNA of the CDR3: TGCGCCAGCAGCCAAGATCGGGGAAGGTACTATGGCTACACCTTC.

This clonotype has more than one count but fewer than ten. The CDR3 loop reads CASSLVLAGNEQFF. The CDR3 DNA reads as TGCGCCAGCAGCTTGGTCCTAGCCGGCAATGAGCAGTTCTTC. The rearrangement joins TRBV5-1 to TRBJ2-1; weak D call: TRBD2 (5 bases). Germline CDR1 reads SGHRS; CDR2 reads YFSETQ. Trimming took off 0 bases at V and 6 bases at J, with 10 bases between the two ends. The CDR3 spans 14 residues. The variable domain in full, with the rest retrieved from reference TRBV5-1 and TRBJ2-1, is KAGVTQTPRYLIKTRGQQVTLSCSPISGHRSVSWYQQTPGQGLQFLFEYFSETQRNKGNFPGRFSGRQFSNSRSEMNVSTLELGDSALYLCASSLVLAGNEQFFGPGTRLTVL.

This clonotype was recorded many times. This rearrangement joins TRBV5-1 to TRBJ2-7, with unresolved D. Germline V CDR1 and CDR2: SGHRS, YFSETQ. CDR3 length: 13 residues. With 1 base removed from V and 4 bases from J, the gap between germline ends came to 9 bases. The CDR3 nucleotides read TGCGCCAGCAGCTTGTTGGGCCCTTACGAGCAGTACTTC. It translates to CASSLLGPYEQYF.

On this clonotype itself: The conserved phenylalanine or tryptophan normally closing the CDR3 is absent here, so this likely arose from a read error. CDR3 in amino acids: CATSVDRGRTGELFL. CDR3 DNA sequence: TGTGCCACCAGCGTCGACAGGGGGCGGACCGGGGAGCTGTTTTTA. This chain uses TRBV15 with TRBJ2-2; 10 nucleotides align to TRBD1. Per the germline V gene, CDR1 is LNHNV and CDR2 is YYDKDF (reference sequence). With 5 bases clipped from V and 5 bases from J, the junction kept 5 bases outside the gene matches. This CDR3 has 15 residues.

For this clonotype: A junction end diverges from the germline sequence, so it may reflect a read error. The rearrangement uses TRBV29-1 and TRBJ2-3, with D unresolved. The CDR3 sequence is 14 residues long. CDR1 is SQVTM, CDR2 ANQGSEA, per germline. Written as DNA, the CDR3 is TGCAGCGTTGGGTGGGTCCCCTTCACAGATACGCAGTATTTC. It is translated as CSVGWVPFTDTQYF.

This clonotype was seen ten or more times. V is TRBV9 and J is TRBJ2-2, with TRBD2 matching over 16 bases. The CDR3 is 18 residues long. The germline V gene encodes CDR1 SGDLS and CDR2 YYNGEE. Trimming took 3 bases from V and 1 from J; bases not matched to a gene: 3. CDR3 nucleotides: TGTGCCAGCAGCGGCGGGACTAGCGGGAGGGTGAACACCGGGGAGCTGTTTTTT. This encodes CASSGGTSGRVNTGELFF.

This clonotype showed up many times. The chain is built from TRBV20-1 and TRBJ2-3; D remains ambiguous. CDR3 length: 13 amino acids. The germline gives CDR1 DFQATT, CDR2 SNEGSKA (reference sequence). Trimming removed 3 bases from V and 0 bases from J, with 7 bases in between. The CDR3 sequence: CSASGLSTDTQYF. CDR3 DNA: TGCAGTGCTAGCGGGCTGAGCACAGATACGCAGTATTTT.

This clonotype was picked up many times. The rearrangement links TRBV20-1 to TRBJ2-7; 8 bases line up with TRBD2. The germline CDR1 and CDR2 sequences are DFQATT and SNEGSKA (reference sequence). This CDR3 has 16 residues. Trimming cost V 1 base and J 0 bases; bases outside gene matches: 8. The CDR3 loop is CSARATASGHSYEQYF. DNA for the CDR3: TGCAGTGCTAGAGCTACGGCTAGCGGGCACTCCTACGAGCAGTACTTC.

The chain employs TRBV29-1 and TRBJ2-6; weak D call: TRBD1 (5 bases). The ends were cut back, 0 bases at V and 3 bases at J, with 6 bases in the middle. Germline V gives CDR1 SQVTM, CDR2 ANQGSEA. This CDR3 region has 14 residues. Here the CDR3 reads CSVEDRDGANVLTF. The CDR3 DNA follows: TGCAGCGTTGAAGACAGGGATGGGGCCAACGTCCTGACTTTC.

Comments on this clonotype: A much bigger clone sits one base away, suggesting this may be a read error. V usage is TRBV20-1 and J usage is TRBJ2-2; the D gene could be TRBD1 or TRBD2 (5 bases each). The germline V gene encodes CDR1 DFQATT and CDR2 SNEGSKA (reference sequence). The CDR3 has 15 residues. V lost 0 bases to trimming and J lost 6 bases, with 14 bases between them. CDR3 DNA sequence: TGCAGTGCTAGAGATGTGGGACGGCGACCCGGGGAGCTGTTTTTT. The encoded protein is CSARDVGRRPGELFF.